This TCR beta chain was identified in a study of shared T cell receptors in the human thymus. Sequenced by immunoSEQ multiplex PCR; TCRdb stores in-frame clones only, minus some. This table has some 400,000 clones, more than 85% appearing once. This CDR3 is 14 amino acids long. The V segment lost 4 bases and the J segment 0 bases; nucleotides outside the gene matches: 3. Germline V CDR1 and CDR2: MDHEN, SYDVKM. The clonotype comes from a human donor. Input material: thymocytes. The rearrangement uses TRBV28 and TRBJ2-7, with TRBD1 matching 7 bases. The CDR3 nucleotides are TGTGCCAGCAGTTACTGGGACAGCTCCTACGAGCAGTACTTC. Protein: CASSYWDSSYEQYF.